The source of this T cell receptor beta chain is a study of T-cell memory formation after mild COVID-19. Study background: For the most part, TCR clusters were specific to one donor.

TCRdb processed the 5' RACE reads anew with MiXCR; each CDR3 protein has one entry. The sample consists of about 290,000 distinct CDR3 sequences, about a sixth of them appearing once. The V gene's germline CDR1 is SEHNR and CDR2 FQNEAQ (reference sequence). The CDR3 spans 12 residues. V dropped 1 base and J dropped 11; count of bases not matched to a gene: 4. This clonotype was detected only once. The receptor was isolated from a man between 18 and 29 years old who had mild COVID-19 (a few samples of this study predate the infection). Cell type and time point are not known. Source material: PBMCs or a T cell subset sorted from them (not recorded which). This chain links TRBV7-9 with TRBJ1-1, with 7 bases identical to TRBD1. DNA of the CDR3: TGTGCCAGCAGCTTAGGGACAGGTTACGCTTTCTTT. Its protein product is CASSLGTGYAFF.